This T cell receptor beta chain is drawn from a study of spatial heterogeneity in lung cancer. Overall study: Counts of TCR transcripts in tumor regions tracked strongly with a T cell module score that came from matched bulk RNA-seq.

In TCRdb, the 5' RACE reads were re-called with MiXCR into one record per CDR3 protein. The sample lists around 2,700 distinct CDR3 sequences; 11% were seen once. This CDR3 is built from 16 residues. CDR1 and CDR2 from the germline V gene are SGHAT and FQNNGV. Noted time point: sample taken at primary tumor resection. Whole-study findings and limits: Ubiquitous and regional expanded TCR counts mirrored ubiquitous and regional nonsynonymous mutation counts, respectively. In tumors, expanded intratumoral alpha and beta TCR counts tracked mutation counts.

This clonotype was observed at least ten times. Its antigen is not known. This sequence may be a read error, since a much larger clone differs from it by one base. The source material was lung tumor tissue, sampled at surgery. The rearrangement uses TRBV11-2 and TRBJ2-3; TRBD2 matches 10 bases. The sequence came from a female donor with early-stage non-small cell lung cancer. The CDR3 sequence is CVSSLVLAGGTDTQYF. CDR3 in DNA: TGTGTCAGCAGCTTAGTGCTAGCGGGGGGCACAGATACGCAGTATTTT.